This TCR beta chain is from a study of blood T cell repertoires in COVID-19. Overall study: Donors in the United States, Italy and Spain gave samples during acute or convalescent COVID-19. The analysed material was cDNA or gDNA that came from T cells, B-cell-depleted T cells, or PBMCs.

Original processing methods: By means of reference gene primer amplification, nucleated cell counts were estimated. Clones were sequenced by immunoSEQ multiplex PCR, and TCRdb holds only the in-frame ones, with some missing. That table gives V, J and clone size, and the DNA gave D and trimming. This sample yields about 150,000 clones, of which 83% are seen a single time; around 2.1% belongs to the top ten. The source is a woman older than 75 with acute or convalescent COVID-19. Material for sequencing was peripheral blood.

CDR3 sequence: CAISESPAGGSSSEQFF. CDR3 DNA sequence: TGTGCCATCAGTGAGTCTCCAGCGGGGGGCTCGTCTAGTGAGCAGTTCTTC. The chain uses TRBV10-3 and TRBJ2-1, with 9 bases identical to TRBD2. Looked up from germline, CDR1 is ENHRY and CDR2 is SYGVKD. V lost 0 bases and J lost 9; bases outside the gene matches: 12. CDR3 length equals 17 residues.